This T cell receptor beta chain stems from a study of cytomegalovirus exposure and HLA in healthy donors. Study results and limitations: As immune exposure information, only CMV serostatus was available.

The PCR ran on 60 Vbeta and 13 Jbeta primers. Profiling relied on immunoSEQ multiplex PCR, and the TCRdb table lists in-frame clones only, not all of them. The data hold hundreds of thousands of clones, with roughly 79% observed a single time. To note about this clone: The antigen is unknown.

The sequenced sample was PBMCs. This TCR came from a male donor in good health and CMV-seronegative.

DNA for the CDR3: TGTGCCACCGAAGGGAGGAATGAGCAGTTCTTC. Translating gives CATEGRNEQFF. V gene TRBV15 combines with J gene TRBJ2-1, with TRBD2 as a possible D gene (6 bases). Per the germline V gene, CDR1 is LNHNV and CDR2 is YYDKDF (reference sequence). The CDR3 sequence is 11 residues long. The V end was cut by 8 bases, the J end by 7 bases, with 9 bases between.